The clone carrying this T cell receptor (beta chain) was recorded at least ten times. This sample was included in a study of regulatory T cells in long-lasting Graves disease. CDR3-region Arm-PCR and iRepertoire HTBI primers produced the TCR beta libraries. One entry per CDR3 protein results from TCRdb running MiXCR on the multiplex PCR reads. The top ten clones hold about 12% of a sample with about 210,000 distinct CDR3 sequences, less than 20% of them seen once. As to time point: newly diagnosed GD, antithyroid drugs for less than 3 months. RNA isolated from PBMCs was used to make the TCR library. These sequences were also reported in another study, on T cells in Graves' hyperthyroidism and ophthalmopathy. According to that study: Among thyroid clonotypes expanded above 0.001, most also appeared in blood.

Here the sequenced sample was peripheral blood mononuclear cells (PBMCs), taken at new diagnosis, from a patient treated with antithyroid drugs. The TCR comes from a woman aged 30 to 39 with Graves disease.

CDR3: CASSLLFLGLAGDGSNEQYF. The CDR3 nucleotides read TGTGCCAGCAGTTTATTATTTTTGGGACTAGCGGGAGATGGGTCAAACGAGCAGTACTTC. The gene calls are TRBV28 and TRBJ2-7; 14 nucleotides agree with TRBD2. Germline V CDR1 and CDR2: MDHEN, SYDVKM. The CDR3 has 20 amino acids. V lost 1 base to trimming and J lost 5 bases; unmatched junction nucleotides: 16.